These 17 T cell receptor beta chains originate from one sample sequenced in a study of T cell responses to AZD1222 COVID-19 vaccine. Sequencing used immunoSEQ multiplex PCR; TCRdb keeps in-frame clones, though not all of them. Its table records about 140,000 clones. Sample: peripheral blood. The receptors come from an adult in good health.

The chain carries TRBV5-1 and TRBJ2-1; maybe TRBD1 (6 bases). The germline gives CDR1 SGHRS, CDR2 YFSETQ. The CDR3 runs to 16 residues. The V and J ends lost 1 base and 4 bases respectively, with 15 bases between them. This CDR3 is CASSLRPGQGYNEQFF. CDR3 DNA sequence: TGCGCCAGCAGCTTGAGGCCGGGCCAGGGGTACAATGAGCAGTTCTTC.

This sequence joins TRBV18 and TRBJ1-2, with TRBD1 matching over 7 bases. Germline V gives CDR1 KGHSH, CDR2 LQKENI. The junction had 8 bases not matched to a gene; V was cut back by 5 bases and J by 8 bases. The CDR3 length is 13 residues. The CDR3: CASSEQGLDGYTF. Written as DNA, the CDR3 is TGTGCCAGCTCAGAACAGGGGCTGGACGGCTACACCTTC. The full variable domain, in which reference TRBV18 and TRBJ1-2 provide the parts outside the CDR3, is NAGVMQNPRHLVRRRGQEARLRCSPMKGHSHVYWYRQLPEEGLKFMVYLQKENIIDESGMPKERFSAEFPKEGPSILRIQQVVRGDSAAYFCASSEQGLDGYTFGSGTRLTVV.

CDR3 nucleotide sequence: TGCAGCGCACAGGGGGCTAACACAGATACGCAGTATTTT. This translates into CSAQGANTDTQYF. The chain uses TRBV29-1 and TRBJ2-3; 9 bases are a match to TRBD1. The V gene's germline CDR1 is SQVTM and CDR2 ANQGSEA. V lost 7 bases and J lost 2; bases outside the gene matches: 4. The CDR3 spans 13 residues.

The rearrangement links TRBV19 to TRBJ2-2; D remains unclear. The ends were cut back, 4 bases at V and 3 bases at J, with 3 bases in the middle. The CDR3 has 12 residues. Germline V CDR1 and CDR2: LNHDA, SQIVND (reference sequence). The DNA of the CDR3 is TGTGCCAGTAGTAGGGACACCGGGGAGCTGTTTTTT. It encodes CASSRDTGELFF.

The CDR3 is CASSRTPSNTGELFF. The CDR3, as DNA: TGTGCCAGCAGCCGTACACCCTCGAACACCGGGGAGCTGTTTTTT. The chain joins TRBV7-3 to TRBJ2-2; D is unclear. The germline V gene encodes CDR1 SGHTA and CDR2 FQGTGA. The V end lost 5 bases, the J end lost 0 bases, and 10 bases lay between the germline ends. This CDR3 spans 15 amino acids.

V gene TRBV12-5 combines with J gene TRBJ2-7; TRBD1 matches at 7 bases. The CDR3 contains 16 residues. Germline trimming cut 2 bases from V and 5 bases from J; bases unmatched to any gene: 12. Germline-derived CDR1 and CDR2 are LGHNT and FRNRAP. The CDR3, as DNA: TGTGCTAGTGGTTTGCCACAGGGGACAACCTGGGACGAGCAGTACTTC. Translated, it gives CASGLPQGTTWDEQYF.

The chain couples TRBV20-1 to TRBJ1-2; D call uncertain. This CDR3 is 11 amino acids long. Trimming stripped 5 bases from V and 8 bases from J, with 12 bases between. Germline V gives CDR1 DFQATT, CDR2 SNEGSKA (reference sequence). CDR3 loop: CSAREKGGYTF. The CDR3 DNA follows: TGCAGTGCTCGGGAAAAGGGAGGCTACACCTTC.

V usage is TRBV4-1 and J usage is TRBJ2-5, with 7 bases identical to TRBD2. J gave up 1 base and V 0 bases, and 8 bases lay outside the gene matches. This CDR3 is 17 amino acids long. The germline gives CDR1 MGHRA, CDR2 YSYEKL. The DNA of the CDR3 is TGCGCCAGCAGCCAAGACCGGCGGGCTAGCGGCCAAGAGACCCAGTACTTC. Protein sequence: CASSQDRRASGQETQYF.

The CDR3 loop reads CASSLIDGGTEAFF. The CDR3 coding sequence is TGTGCCAGCAGTTTAATCGACGGGGGGACTGAAGCTTTCTTT. The chain employs TRBV28 and TRBJ1-1; possible D gene TRBD1, 5 bases. V shed 2 bases and J shed 5 bases, with 12 bases lying between them. This CDR3 is built from 14 residues. Germline CDR1 is MDHEN and CDR2 is SYDVKM.

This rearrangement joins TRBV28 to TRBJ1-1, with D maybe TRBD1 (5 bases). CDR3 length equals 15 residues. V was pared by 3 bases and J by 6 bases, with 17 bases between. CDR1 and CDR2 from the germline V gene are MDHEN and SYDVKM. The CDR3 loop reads CASSFLEGRGPEAFF. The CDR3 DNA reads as TGTGCCAGCAGTTTTCTCGAAGGCCGGGGACCTGAAGCTTTCTTT.

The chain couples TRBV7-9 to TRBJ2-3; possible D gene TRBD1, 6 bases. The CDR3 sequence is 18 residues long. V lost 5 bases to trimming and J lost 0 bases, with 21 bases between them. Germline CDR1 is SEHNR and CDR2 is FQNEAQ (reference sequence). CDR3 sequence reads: CASSPRDRPGSSTDTQYF. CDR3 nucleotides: TGTGCCAGCAGCCCACGCGACAGGCCCGGATCTAGCACAGATACGCAGTATTTT.

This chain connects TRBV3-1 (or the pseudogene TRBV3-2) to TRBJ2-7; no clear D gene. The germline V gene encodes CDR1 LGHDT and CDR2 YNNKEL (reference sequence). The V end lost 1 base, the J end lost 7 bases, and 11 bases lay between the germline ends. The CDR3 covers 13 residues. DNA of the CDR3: TGTGCCAGCAGCCAAGCACGGTCCTTGGAGCAGTACTTC. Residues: CASSQARSLEQYF.

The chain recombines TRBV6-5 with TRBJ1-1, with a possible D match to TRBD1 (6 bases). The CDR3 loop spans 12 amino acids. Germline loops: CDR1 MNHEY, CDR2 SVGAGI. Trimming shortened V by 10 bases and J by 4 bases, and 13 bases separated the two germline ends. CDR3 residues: CATRGGVTEAFF. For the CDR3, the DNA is TGTGCCACCCGAGGGGGGGTCACTGAAGCTTTCTTT.

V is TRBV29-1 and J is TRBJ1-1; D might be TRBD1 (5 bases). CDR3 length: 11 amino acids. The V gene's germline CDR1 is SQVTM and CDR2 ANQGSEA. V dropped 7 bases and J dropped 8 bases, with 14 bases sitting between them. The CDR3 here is CSARGGSEAFF. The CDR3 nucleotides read TGCAGCGCCCGGGGGGGGTCAGAAGCTTTCTTT.

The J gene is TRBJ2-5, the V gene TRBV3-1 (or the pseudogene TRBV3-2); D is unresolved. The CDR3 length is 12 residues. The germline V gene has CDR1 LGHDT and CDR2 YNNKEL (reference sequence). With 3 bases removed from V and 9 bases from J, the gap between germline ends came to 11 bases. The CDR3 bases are TGTGCCAGCAGCCATAACACGCCCGCCCAGTACTTC. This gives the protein CASSHNTPAQYF.

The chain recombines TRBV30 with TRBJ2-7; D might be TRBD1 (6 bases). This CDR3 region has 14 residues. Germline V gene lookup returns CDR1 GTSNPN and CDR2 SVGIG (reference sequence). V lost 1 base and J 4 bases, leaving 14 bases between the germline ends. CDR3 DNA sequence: TGTGCCTGGAGTGCCCCCTTAACAGGGTACGAGCAGTACTTC. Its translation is CAWSAPLTGYEQYF.

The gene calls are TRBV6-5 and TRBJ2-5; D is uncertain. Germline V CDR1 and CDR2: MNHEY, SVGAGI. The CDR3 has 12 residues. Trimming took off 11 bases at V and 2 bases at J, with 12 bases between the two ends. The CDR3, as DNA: TGTGCCGGCTCAAGACTGCAAGAGACCCAGTACTTC. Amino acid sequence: CAGSRLQETQYF.